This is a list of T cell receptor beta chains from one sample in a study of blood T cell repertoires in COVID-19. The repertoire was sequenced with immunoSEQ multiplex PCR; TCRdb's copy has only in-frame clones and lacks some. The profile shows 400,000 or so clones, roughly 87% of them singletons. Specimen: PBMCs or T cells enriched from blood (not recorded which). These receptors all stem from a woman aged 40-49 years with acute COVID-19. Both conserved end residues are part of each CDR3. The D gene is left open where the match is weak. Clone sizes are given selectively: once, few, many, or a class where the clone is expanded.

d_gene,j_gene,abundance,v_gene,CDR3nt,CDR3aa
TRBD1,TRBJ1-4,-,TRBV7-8,TGTGCCAGCAGCGCACCGGGACAGGGGCGAGAAAAACTGTTTTTT,CASSAPGQGREKLFF
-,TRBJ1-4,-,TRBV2,TGTGCCAGCAGTGATGTTCGGGGTAATGAAAAACTGTTTTTT,CASSDVRGNEKLFF
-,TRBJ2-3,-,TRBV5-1,TGCGCCAGCAGCTTACCAATCTACACAGATACGCAGTATTTT,CASSLPIYTDTQYF
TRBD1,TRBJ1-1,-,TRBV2,TGTGCCAGGAGACGAGCACAGGGGTTAGCGAACACTGAAGCTTTCTTT,CARRRAQGLANTEAFF
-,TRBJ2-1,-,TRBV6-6,TGTGCCAGCAGTTCCCCAGGGAATGAGCAGTTCTTC,CASSSPGNEQFF
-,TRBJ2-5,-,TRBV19,TGTGCCAGTAGTAAGGGGGTAGAAGAGACCCAGTACTTC,CASSKGVEETQYF
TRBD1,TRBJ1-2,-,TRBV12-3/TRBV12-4,TGTGCCAGCGGGGACAGGGGCTGGGATGGCTACACCTTC,CASGDRGWDGYTF
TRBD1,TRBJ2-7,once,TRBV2,TGTGCCAGCAGTGGGGCCCCGGGACAGGGGGCGGACGAGCAGTACTTC,CASSGAPGQGADEQYF
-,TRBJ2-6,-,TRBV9,TGTGCCAGCAGCCCCAAACAGGGTCTCACAAGCTCTGGGGCCAACGTCCTGACTTTC,CASSPKQGLTSSGANVLTF
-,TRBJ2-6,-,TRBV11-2,TGTGCCAGCAGCTTCGGGGGTGGTGGGGCCAACGTCCTGACTTTC,CASSFGGGGANVLTF
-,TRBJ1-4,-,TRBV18,TGTGCCAGCTCACCAGCGCGGGCGGGGAGGAATGAAAAACTGTTTTTT,CASSPARAGRNEKLFF
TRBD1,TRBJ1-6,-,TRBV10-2,TGCGCCAGCAGTGGTCCCGGCGTCGACAGGGGTGTTTATAATTCACCCCTCCACTTT,CASSGPGVDRGVYNSPLHF
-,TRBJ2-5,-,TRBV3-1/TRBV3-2,TGTGCCAGCAGCCATCCGACAGCTTTGTACCAAGAGACCCAGTACTTC,CASSHPTALYQETQYF
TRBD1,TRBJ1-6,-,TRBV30,TGTGCCTTTTCGGACAGGACCCCCTATAATTCACCCCTCCACTTT,CAFSDRTPYNSPLHF
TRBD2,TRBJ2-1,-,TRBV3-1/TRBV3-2,TGTGCCAGCAGCCACAGCGGGGGAGGCGTTGAGCAGTTCTTC,CASSHSGGGVEQFF